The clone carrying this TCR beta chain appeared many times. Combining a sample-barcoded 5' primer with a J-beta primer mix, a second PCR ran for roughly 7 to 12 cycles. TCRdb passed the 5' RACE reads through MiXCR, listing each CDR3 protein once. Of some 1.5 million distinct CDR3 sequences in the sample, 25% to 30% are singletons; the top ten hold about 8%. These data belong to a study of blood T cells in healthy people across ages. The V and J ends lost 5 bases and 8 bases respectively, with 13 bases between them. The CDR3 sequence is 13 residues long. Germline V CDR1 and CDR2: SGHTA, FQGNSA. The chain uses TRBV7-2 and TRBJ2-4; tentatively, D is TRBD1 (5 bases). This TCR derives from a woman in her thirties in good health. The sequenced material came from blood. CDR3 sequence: CASSRRQGDIQYF. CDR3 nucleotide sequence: TGTGCCAGCAGCCGGAGACAAGGGGACATTCAGTACTTC.